A single sample is the source of the 30 T cell receptor beta chains below, sequenced in a study of vaccination and CD4 T cells after COVID-19. No antigens are known for them. Documented treatment: approximately 9-day PBMC culture with coronavirus spike peptide pools or control peptides (ViraFEST assay). Once obtained from cultured CD4+ T cells, the DNA was sequenced using the Oncomine TCR Beta short-read assay. TCRdb re-derived calls from the PCR reads in MiXCR, one entry per CDR3 protein. The table has about 20,000 distinct CDR3 sequences, roughly 50% seen once. What was sequenced was CD4+ T cells from blood, cultured in vitro. Receptor source: a human donor who had recovered from COVID-19.

The chain links TRBV6-1 to TRBJ2-2; possibly TRBD2 for D (6 bases). The germline V and J ends were trimmed by 6 bases and 1 base, with 9 bases remaining between them. The germline V gene encodes CDR1 MNHNS and CDR2 SASEGT. The CDR3 spans 14 residues. The CDR3 DNA follows: TGTGCCAGCAGGGCGCGGGGGAACACCGGGGAGCTGTTTTTT. This gives the protein CASRARGNTGELFF.

The chain couples TRBV20-1 to TRBJ2-3; TRBD2 agrees at 9 bases. The ends lost 6 bases at V and 1 base at J; junction bases unmatched: 5. The CDR3 has 14 residues. Germline values: CDR1 DFQATT, CDR2 SNEGSKA (reference sequence). The chain's CDR3 is CSAFSGGRTDTQYF. The CDR3 coding sequence is TGCAGTGCCTTTAGCGGGGGCCGCACAGATACGCAGTATTTT.

In its sample, this clonotype was seen a few times. The chain joins TRBV27 to TRBJ2-3; D unresolved. The V gene lost 2 bases and the J gene lost 6 bases, with 12 bases spanning the gap. From germline, CDR1 is MNHEY and CDR2 SMNVEV (reference sequence). CDR3 length equals 14 residues. CDR3 region: CASSLRVVGDTQYF. The CDR3 DNA reads TGTGCCAGCAGTTTACGGGTAGTGGGGGATACGCAGTATTTT.

This clonotype was seen only a few times. The chain carries TRBV6-1 and TRBJ2-1; perhaps TRBD2 as D (5 bases). V lost 9 bases and J 6 bases, leaving 15 bases between the germline ends. The CDR3 runs 13 residues. Germline CDR1 MNHNS, CDR2 SASEGT. This CDR3 is CASRRLGSNEQFF. CDR3 coding DNA: TGTGCCAGTAGGAGATTAGGGAGCAATGAGCAGTTCTTC.

The rearrangement uses TRBV20-1 and TRBJ1-1; the D gene is possibly TRBD1 (5 bases). CDR1 is DFQATT, CDR2 SNEGSKA, per germline (reference sequence). Trimming took off 1 base at V and 0 bases at J, with 9 bases between the two ends. This CDR3 is 14 amino acids long. The CDR3 region has the DNA TGCAGTGCTAGAGCGGGACGGATGAACACTGAAGCTTTCTTT. Encoded protein: CSARAGRMNTEAFF.

The chain recombines TRBV21-1 with TRBJ1-2. TRBV21-1 is listed as a pseudogene. The CDR3 consists of 13 residues. CDR3 residues: CASRGWGYYGYTF. The CDR3, as DNA: TGTGCCAGCAGGGGGTGGGGATACTATGGCTACACCTTC.

This chain uses TRBV20-1 with TRBJ1-5; TRBD1 might be the D (5 bases). Trimming shortened V by 1 base and J by 7 bases, and 14 bases separated the two germline ends. This CDR3 has 14 amino acids. Looked up from germline, CDR1 is DFQATT and CDR2 is SNEGSKA (reference sequence). CDR3 nucleotides: TGCAGTGCTAGAGTAACAGGAGTCCTCCAGCCCCAGCATTTT. It is translated as CSARVTGVLQPQHF.

The chain has TRBV6-1 and TRBJ1-1; a weak D match, TRBD1 (6 bases). The germline V gene has CDR1 MNHNS and CDR2 SASEGT. The CDR3 runs 15 residues. The V end lost 4 bases, the J end lost 4 bases, and 16 bases lay between the germline ends. Here the CDR3 reads CASSAYIQGFTEAFF. In DNA, the CDR3 is TGTGCCAGCAGTGCATATATACAGGGTTTCACTGAAGCTTTCTTT.

The rearrangement links TRBV28 to TRBJ2-4; D uncertain. Trimming cost V 6 bases and J 5 bases, with 11 bases left between them. The CDR3 extends over 13 amino acids. The germline CDR1 and CDR2 sequences are MDHEN and SYDVKM. This chain's CDR3 is CASRTPTENIQYF. CDR3 DNA: TGTGCCAGCAGAACTCCTACAGAAAACATTCAGTACTTC.

This clonotype was counted between two and nine times. V usage is TRBV20-1 and J usage is TRBJ2-5; D is ambiguous. The CDR3 extends over 14 amino acids. The V and J ends lost 2 bases and 0 bases respectively, with 10 bases between them. Germline lookup yields CDR1 DFQATT and CDR2 SNEGSKA (reference sequence). As DNA, the CDR3 is TGCAGTGCTAGATACACTGCGTACCAAGAGACCCAGTACTTC. This sequence encodes CSARYTAYQETQYF.

The V and J genes are TRBV20-1 and TRBJ2-7; tentative D call: TRBD2 (7 bases). Germline values: CDR1 DFQATT, CDR2 SNEGSKA (reference sequence). This CDR3 has 15 residues. V dropped 0 bases and J dropped 2 bases, with 14 bases sitting between them. The CDR3 is CSARDGRGRTYEQYF. The CDR3 coding sequence is TGCAGTGCTAGAGATGGGAGGGGGAGGACCTACGAGCAGTACTTC.

The table lists this clonotype with a few counts. The gene calls are TRBV20-1 and TRBJ1-4; TRBD1 matches at 9 bases. Germline-derived CDR1 and CDR2 are DFQATT and SNEGSKA (reference sequence). V lost 6 bases and J lost 7; bases outside the gene matches: 6. The CDR3 contains 13 residues. For the CDR3, the DNA is TGCAGTGCCAGGGACAGGGTTGGTGAAAAACTGTTTTTT. The encoded protein is CSARDRVGEKLFF.

The genes are TRBV15 and TRBJ1-2; 10 bases agree with TRBD1. Germline trimming cut 1 base from V and 8 bases from J; bases unmatched to any gene: 7. CDR1 and CDR2 from the germline V gene are LNHNV and YYDKDF (reference sequence). CDR3 length: 15 residues. In DNA form, the CDR3 reads TGTGCCACCAGCAGAGCCGGGACAGGGGTGGACGGCTACACCTTC. Translation gives CATSRAGTGVDGYTF.

The chain couples TRBV7-9 to TRBJ2-1, with 12 bases lining up with TRBD2. V was pared by 2 bases and J by 7 bases, with 12 bases of the junction left unmatched. This CDR3 spans 18 amino acids. From germline, CDR1 is SEHNR and CDR2 FQNEAQ (reference sequence). CDR3 sequence: CASSLPPRLAGGRNEQFF. In DNA, the CDR3 is TGTGCCAGCAGCTTACCCCCAAGGCTAGCGGGAGGGCGAAATGAGCAGTTCTTC.

The CDR3 DNA sequence: TGTGCCAGCAGTAGGAGGACAGGGGGCTCCCTGAACACTGAAGCTTTCTTT. Residues: CASSRRTGGSLNTEAFF. The rearrangement links TRBV27 to TRBJ1-1, with 11 bases fitting TRBD1. Unmatched junction bases numbered 8, after V lost 5 bases and J lost 0 bases. This CDR3 has 17 amino acids. Germline loops: CDR1 MNHEY, CDR2 SMNVEV (reference sequence).

This clonotype turned up a few times. The chain is built from TRBV11-3 and TRBJ2-4; TRBD2 agrees at 8 bases. This CDR3 comprises 19 residues. The V gene's germline CDR1 is SGHNT and CDR2 YENEEA. Trimming took 3 bases from V and 3 from J; bases not matched to a gene: 16. The CDR3 DNA sequence: TGTGCCAGCAGCTTTCAGATTTTGGGGCGGGGGGACGGCAAAAACATTCAGTACTTC. The encoded protein is CASSFQILGRGDGKNIQYF.

This clonotype was seen a few times. The V call is TRBV6-5, the J call TRBJ1-4, with TRBD1 matching over 7 bases. CDR1 is MNHEY, CDR2 SVGAGI, per germline. Trimming removed 2 bases from V and 12 bases from J; junction bases left unmatched: 6. CDR3 length: 13 amino acids. The CDR3 DNA follows: TGTGCCAGCAGTTACCGACGACAGGGACAACTGTTTTTT. It encodes CASSYRRQGQLFF.

The rearrangement uses TRBV19 and TRBJ2-7; 10 bases fit TRBD1. V shed 6 bases and J 1 base; nucleotides not matched to a gene: 6. The CDR3 is 15 amino acids. The germline CDR1 and CDR2 sequences are LNHDA and SQIVND (reference sequence). The CDR3 nucleotides read TGTGCCAGTAGGGACAGGGGGTCTTTTTCCTACGAGCAGTACTTC. Protein sequence: CASRDRGSFSYEQYF.

In this sample, this clonotype turned up a few times. The J gene is TRBJ1-6, the V gene TRBV20-1; 9 nucleotides agree with TRBD1. V gave up 3 bases and J gave up 6 bases; unmatched junction bases: 0. The CDR3 covers 13 residues. Germline V gene data show CDR1 as DFQATT and CDR2 as SNEGSKA (reference sequence). For the CDR3, the DNA is TGCAGTGCTAGGGACAGGGGTAATTCACCCCTCCACTTT. Residues: CSARDRGNSPLHF.

This clonotype was counted between two and nine times. This chain links TRBV20-1 with TRBJ2-7, with TRBD2 identical over 7 bases. The CDR3 covers 16 residues. Per the germline V gene, CDR1 is DFQATT and CDR2 is SNEGSKA (reference sequence). V dropped 6 bases and J dropped 2; count of bases not matched to a gene: 16. The DNA of the CDR3 is TGCAGTGCGGCCCCCCCGGGGGGATCCGGCGCCTACGAGCAGTACTTC. This gives the protein CSAAPPGGSGAYEQYF.

This chain connects TRBV6-2 or TRBV6-3 to TRBJ1-1; no reliable D call. Germline CDR1 MNHEY, CDR2 SVGEGT. V was shortened by 0 bases and J by 1 base, with 15 bases between the two germline ends. This CDR3 has 17 amino acids. In DNA form, the CDR3 reads TGTGCCAGCAGTTACTCAATTGGAGATCGGGGGAACACTGAAGCTTTCTTT. It specifies CASSYSIGDRGNTEAFF.

This clonotype was seen more than once but under ten times. The rearrangement uses TRBV20-1 and TRBJ1-1; tentatively, D is TRBD1 (5 bases). The germline V gene encodes CDR1 DFQATT and CDR2 SNEGSKA (reference sequence). The CDR3 spans 14 residues. Trimming removed 0 bases at V and 1 base at J, with 9 bases between. The CDR3 loop is CSAREGAGNTEAFF. CDR3 coding DNA: TGCAGTGCTAGAGAAGGGGCCGGGAACACTGAAGCTTTCTTT.

The chain recombines TRBV28 with TRBJ2-7; 14 positions agree with TRBD2. V shed 5 bases, J shed 4 bases, and the junction held 4 bases outside the gene matches. This CDR3 region has 15 residues. Looked up from germline, CDR1 is MDHEN and CDR2 is SYDVKM. The CDR3 DNA follows: TGTGCCAGCAGTCCCCGGACTAGCGGGAGGTACGAGCAGTACTTC. Its protein is CASSPRTSGRYEQYF.

The genes are TRBV24-1 and TRBJ2-1; D gene unclear. Deletions cut 3 bases from V and 7 bases from J, with 21 bases between. This CDR3 has 17 amino acids. Germline V gives CDR1 KGHDR, CDR2 SFDVKD. The CDR3 sequence: CATSDAIGSRRANEQFF. For the CDR3, the DNA is TGTGCCACCAGTGATGCCATTGGTAGCCGAAGAGCTAATGAGCAGTTCTTC.

The chain carries TRBV30 and TRBJ2-5; TRBD2 agrees at 9 bases. The length of the CDR3 is 15 residues. Germline CDR1 GTSNPN, CDR2 SVGIG (reference sequence). Trimming cost V 3 bases and J 4 bases; bases outside gene matches: 9. CDR3 in amino acids: CAWRSSGALRETQYF. CDR3 sequence (DNA): TGTGCCTGGAGGTCTAGCGGGGCCTTACGAGAGACCCAGTACTTC.

The CDR3 coding sequence is TGTGCCAGTAGTCGGACCGACTCTGGGGCCAACGTCCTGACTTTC. Its translation is CASSRTDSGANVLTF. The chain couples TRBV19 to TRBJ2-6; D uncertain. Germline V gene sequence: CDR1 LNHDA, CDR2 SQIVND (reference sequence). CDR3 length: 15 amino acids. Trimming took off 5 bases at V and 0 bases at J, with 8 bases between the two ends.

This clonotype was counted a few times. The rearrangement joins TRBV2 to TRBJ1-1; 7 positions agree with TRBD1. The J segment lost 8 bases and the V segment lost 5 bases, leaving 5 bases of the junction unmatched. CDR1 SNHLY and CDR2 FYNNEI come from the germline V gene. The CDR3 sequence is 12 residues long. The CDR3 spells CASSLTGYEAFF. CDR3 coding DNA: TGTGCCAGCAGTTTGACAGGGTACGAAGCTTTCTTT. The whole variable domain, remainder taken from reference TRBV2 and TRBJ1-1, is EPEVTQTPSHQVTQMGQEVILRCVPISNHLYFYWYRQILGQKVEFLVSFYNNEISEKSEIFDDQFSVERPDGSNFTLKIRSTKLEDSAMYFCASSLTGYEAFFGQGTRLTVV.

The rearrangement joins TRBV19 to TRBJ2-2; D may correspond to TRBD1 or TRBD2 (5 bases each). CDR3 length: 16 residues. Germline V gene data show CDR1 as LNHDA and CDR2 as SQIVND (reference sequence). Trimming cost V 1 base and J 1 base, with 10 bases left between them. Here the CDR3 DNA reads TGTGCCAGTAGTATAGGGGGGTTGCAGAACACCGGGGAGCTGTTTTTT. As protein: CASSIGGLQNTGELFF.

This clonotype was seen a handful of times. The chain carries TRBV27 and TRBJ1-2; no clear D gene. V was shortened by 2 bases and J by 2 bases, with 12 bases between the two germline ends. Germline CDR1 reads MNHEY; CDR2 reads SMNVEV (reference sequence). This CDR3 comprises 15 residues. This chain's CDR3 is CASSLRPATNYGYTF. The CDR3 coding sequence is TGTGCCAGCAGTTTAAGACCGGCTACCAACTATGGCTACACCTTC.

The CDR3 sequence: CASSITTEAGYTF. The CDR3 DNA follows: TGTGCCAGCAGTATAACAACAGAGGCGGGCTACACCTTC. This chain connects TRBV6-2 or TRBV6-3 to TRBJ1-2; D is unresolved. V shed 5 bases and J shed 8 bases, with 15 bases lying between them. CDR3 length equals 13 residues. Germline loops: CDR1 MNHEY, CDR2 SVGEGT.